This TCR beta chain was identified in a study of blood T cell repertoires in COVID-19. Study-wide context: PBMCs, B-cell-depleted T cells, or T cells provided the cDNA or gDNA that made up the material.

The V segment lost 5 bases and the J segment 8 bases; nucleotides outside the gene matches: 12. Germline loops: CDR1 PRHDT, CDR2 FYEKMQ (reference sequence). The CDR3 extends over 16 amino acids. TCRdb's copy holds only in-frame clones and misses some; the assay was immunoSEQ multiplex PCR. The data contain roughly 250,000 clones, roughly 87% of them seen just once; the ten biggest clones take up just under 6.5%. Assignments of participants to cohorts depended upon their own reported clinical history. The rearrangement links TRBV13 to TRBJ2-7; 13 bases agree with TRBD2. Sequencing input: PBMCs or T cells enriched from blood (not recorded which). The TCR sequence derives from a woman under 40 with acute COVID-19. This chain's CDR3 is CASSIRTSGSLTKQYF. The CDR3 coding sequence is TGTGCCAGCAGCATACGGACTAGCGGGAGTCTTACGAAGCAGTACTTC.